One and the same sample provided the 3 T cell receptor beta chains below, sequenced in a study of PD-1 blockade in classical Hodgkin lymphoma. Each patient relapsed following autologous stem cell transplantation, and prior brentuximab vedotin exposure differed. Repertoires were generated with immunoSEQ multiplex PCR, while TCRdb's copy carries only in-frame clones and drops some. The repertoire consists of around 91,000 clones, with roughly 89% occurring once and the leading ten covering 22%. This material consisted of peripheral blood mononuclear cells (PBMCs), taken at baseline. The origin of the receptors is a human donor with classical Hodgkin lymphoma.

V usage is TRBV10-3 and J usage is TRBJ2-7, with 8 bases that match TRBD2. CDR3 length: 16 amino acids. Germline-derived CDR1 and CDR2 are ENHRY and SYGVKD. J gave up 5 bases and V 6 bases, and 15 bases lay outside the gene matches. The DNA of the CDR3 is TGTGCCATCAGGACGACTAGGGCGGGAGGTGTCGACGAGCAGTACTTC. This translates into CAIRTTRAGGVDEQYF.

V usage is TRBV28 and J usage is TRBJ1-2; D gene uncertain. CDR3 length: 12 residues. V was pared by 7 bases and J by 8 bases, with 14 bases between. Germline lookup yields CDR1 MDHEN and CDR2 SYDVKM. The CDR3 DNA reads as TGTGCCAGCACAATAAGACAAGGAGGCTACACCTTC. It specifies CASTIRQGGYTF.

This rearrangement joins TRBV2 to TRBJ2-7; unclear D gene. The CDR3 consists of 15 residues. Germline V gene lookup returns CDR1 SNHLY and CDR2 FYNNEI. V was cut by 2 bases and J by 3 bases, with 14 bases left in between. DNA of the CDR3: TGTGCCAGCAGTGAACACTTTGCGCCTAACTACGAGCAGTACTTC. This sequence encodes CASSEHFAPNYEQYF.